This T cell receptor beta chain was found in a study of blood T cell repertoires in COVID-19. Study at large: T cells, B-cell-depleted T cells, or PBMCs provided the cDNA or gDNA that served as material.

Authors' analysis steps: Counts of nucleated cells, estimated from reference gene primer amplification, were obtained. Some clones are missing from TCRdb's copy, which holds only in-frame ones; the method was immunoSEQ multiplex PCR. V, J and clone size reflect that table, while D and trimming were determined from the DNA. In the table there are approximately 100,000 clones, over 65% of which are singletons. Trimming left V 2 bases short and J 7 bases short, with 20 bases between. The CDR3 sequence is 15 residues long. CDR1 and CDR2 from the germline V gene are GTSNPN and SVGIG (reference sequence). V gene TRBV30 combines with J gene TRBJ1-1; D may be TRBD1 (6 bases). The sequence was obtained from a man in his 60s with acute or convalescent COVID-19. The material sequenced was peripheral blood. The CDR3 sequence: CAWSPYRGGSSEAFF. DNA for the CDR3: TGTGCCTGGAGTCCATACCGTGGGGGCAGTAGTGAAGCTTTCTTT.